This TCR beta chain originates from a study of a mutant IDH1 vaccine in newly diagnosed glioma (dated by TCRdb to the early 2020s). The study in broad terms: Patients were given eight vaccinations, in weeks 1, 3, 5, 7, 11, 15, 19 and 23, which matched visits V03 through V10. Vaccination was initiated 4-6 weeks after radiotherapy alone, or concurrently with temozolomide cycles in the chemotherapy-containing groups. Of the approximately 35 treated patients, 62.5% were male and approximately 40% were female, and a mean age of about 37 years was recorded. Prior to enrollment, patients had been given standard therapy consisting of radiotherapy alone, temozolomide alone, or radiochemotherapy with temozolomide, with the combination given to most patients. Peripheral blood samples were drawn at six visits, namely V03 (baseline), V05, V07, V10, V12 and V13. For exploratory analyses, approximately 25 treated patients had longitudinal TCRB deep sequencing done wherever samples were available.

V loses 6 bases of germline sequence and J loses 0 bases, and the interval between the two ends is 11 bases. CDR3 length: 14 amino acids, cysteine to phenylalanine. CDR3 DNA only is kept here, 42 bases in frame from base 1. Per the germline V gene, MNHNS is the CDR1 and SASEGT is the CDR2. Libraries were built with the immunoSEQ multiplex PCR assay. The hsTCRB Kit was used according to the manufacturer's protocol to amplify rearranged TCR beta chain sequences. Sequencing of TCRB libraries was carried out on an Illumina MiSeq. Processing in the source paper ran as follows. The proprietary platform of the kit vendor was used for demultiplexing, trimming and gene mapping. TCRdb re-hosts the immuneACCESS table, in-frame sequences only. Its copies lack some clones; in the studies checked, an unresolved V gene accounts for under half of them, and the cause for the rest is not known. V and J calls and clone size are as listed in that table; D and trimming were resolved from the DNA. The sample profile shows about 43,000 clones; approximately 84% of them were found once. Clones ranked in the top ten supply 2.4% of the sample.

The time point label corresponds to: week 23, last vaccination. Every vaccine dose consisted of 300 ug of a 20-mer mutant IDH1 peptide in Montanide, administered subcutaneously together with topical imiquimod. Donors had newly diagnosed WHO grade 3 or 4 IDH1-mutant astrocytomas with loss of nuclear ATRX. The samples were drawn from NOA16, a multicentre, single-arm, open-label phase I trial in Germany that tested a mutant IDH1 peptide vaccine in humans for the first time. Genomic DNA for TCRB sequencing was isolated from EDTA blood with the DNeasy Blood and Tissue Kit. Beyond this particular receptor, the publication reports: The authors noted that analyses of patient blood samples could not be reproduced because of sample limitations. Immune responses induced by the vaccine were seen in around 94% of patients across multiple MHC alleles. PBMC samples for TCRB deep sequencing were selected based on availability. No apparent relationship was observed between pseudoprogression and alterations in the top peripheral T cell clonotypes detected by TCRB sequencing.

A word on this clone: No cognate antigen has been identified for it. No base quality values were provided; no much bigger clone lies one nucleotide off.

The rearrangement joined TRBV6-1 to TRBJ1-2; no D gene is confidently identified. The receptor was derived from a woman under 30 with glioma. Some clones in this sample may be carry-over from other donors' samples. Sequences were derived from PBMCs, sampled from a glioma patient whose treatment included an IDH1 peptide vaccine. This receptor carries the CDR3 CASSQDRTNYGYTF. The DNA sequence is given as TGTGCCAGCAGCCAGGATAGAACTAACTATGGCTACACCTTC.